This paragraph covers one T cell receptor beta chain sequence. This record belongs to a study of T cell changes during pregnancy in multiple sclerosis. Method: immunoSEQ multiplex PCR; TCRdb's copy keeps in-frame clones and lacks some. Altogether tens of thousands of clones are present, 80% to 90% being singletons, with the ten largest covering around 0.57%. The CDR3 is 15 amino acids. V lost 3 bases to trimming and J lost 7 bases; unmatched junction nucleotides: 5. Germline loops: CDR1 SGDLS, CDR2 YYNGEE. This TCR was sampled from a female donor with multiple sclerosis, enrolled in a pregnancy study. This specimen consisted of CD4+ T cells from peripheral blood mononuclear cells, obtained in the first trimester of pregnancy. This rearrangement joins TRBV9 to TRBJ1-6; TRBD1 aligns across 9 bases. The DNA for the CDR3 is TGTGCCAGCAGCGCTTCGGACAGGGGAAATTCACCCCTCCACTTT. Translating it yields CASSASDRGNSPLHF.